The table lists the clone carrying this T cell receptor (beta chain) with a few counts. The antigen is not known. This CDR3 contains 15 residues. The germline V gene has CDR1 SGDLS and CDR2 YYNGEE. V dropped 4 bases and J dropped 7 bases, with 15 bases sitting between them. This record comes from a study of cytomegalovirus exposure and HLA in healthy donors. Findings and limits, study-wide: The classifier, whose performance was assessed in both the original and validation cohorts, reportedly diagnosed cytomegalovirus status with high specificity and sensitivity.

Produced via immunoSEQ multiplex PCR; TCRdb's table is partial and in-frame only. This table has some 140,000 clones, around 83% appearing once. The receptor's source is a human donor in good health. The sequencing sample was made of PBMCs. This chain connects TRBV9 to TRBJ1-6; D perhaps matches TRBD1 (5 bases). The CDR3 coding sequence is TGTGCCAGCAGCTTAAGGGCAGGGAACAATTCACCCCTCCACTTT. It specifies CASSLRAGNNSPLHF.